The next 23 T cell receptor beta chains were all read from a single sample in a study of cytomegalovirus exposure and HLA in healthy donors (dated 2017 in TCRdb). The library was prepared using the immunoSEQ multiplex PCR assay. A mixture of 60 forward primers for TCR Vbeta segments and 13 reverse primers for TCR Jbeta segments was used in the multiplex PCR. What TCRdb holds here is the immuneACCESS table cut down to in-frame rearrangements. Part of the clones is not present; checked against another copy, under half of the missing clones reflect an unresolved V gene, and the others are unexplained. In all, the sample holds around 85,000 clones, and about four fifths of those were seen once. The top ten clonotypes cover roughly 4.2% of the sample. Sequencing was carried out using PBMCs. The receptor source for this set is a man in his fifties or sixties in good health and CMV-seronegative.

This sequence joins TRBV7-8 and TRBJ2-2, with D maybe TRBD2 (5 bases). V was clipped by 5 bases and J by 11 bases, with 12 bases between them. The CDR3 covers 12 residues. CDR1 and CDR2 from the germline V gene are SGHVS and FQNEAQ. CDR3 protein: CASSPLGNELFF. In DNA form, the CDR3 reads TGTGCCAGCAGCCCGCTCGGGAACGAGCTGTTTTTT.

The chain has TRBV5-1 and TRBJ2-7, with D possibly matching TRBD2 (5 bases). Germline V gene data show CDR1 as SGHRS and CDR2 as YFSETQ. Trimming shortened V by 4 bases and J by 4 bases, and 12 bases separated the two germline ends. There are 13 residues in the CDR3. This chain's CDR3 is CASSPYSEYEQYF. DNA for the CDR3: TGCGCCAGCAGCCCCTATAGCGAGTACGAGCAGTACTTC.

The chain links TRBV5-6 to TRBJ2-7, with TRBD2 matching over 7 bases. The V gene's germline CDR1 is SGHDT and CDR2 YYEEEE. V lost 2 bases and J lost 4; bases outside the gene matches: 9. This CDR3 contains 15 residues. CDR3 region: CASSFVGLREYEQYF. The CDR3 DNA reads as TGTGCCAGCAGCTTTGTGGGACTAAGAGAGTACGAGCAGTACTTC.

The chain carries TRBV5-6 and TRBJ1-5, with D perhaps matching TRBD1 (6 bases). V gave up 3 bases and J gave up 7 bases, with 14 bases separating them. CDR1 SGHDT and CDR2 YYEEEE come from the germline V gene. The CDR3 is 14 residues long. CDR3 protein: CASSWGGRGQPQHF. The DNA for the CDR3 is TGTGCCAGCAGCTGGGGGGGCAGGGGCCAGCCCCAGCATTTT.

The CDR3 DNA sequence: TGTGCCAGCAGCTCGGGGACAGGTTTGACCTACGAGCAGTACTTC. It yields the protein CASSSGTGLTYEQYF. V gene TRBV5-6 combines with J gene TRBJ2-5, with 8 nucleotides matching TRBD1. The better agreement between TRBJ2-7 and the DNA end casts doubt on the J call. Germline V CDR1 and CDR2: SGHDT, YYEEEE. There are 15 residues in the CDR3.

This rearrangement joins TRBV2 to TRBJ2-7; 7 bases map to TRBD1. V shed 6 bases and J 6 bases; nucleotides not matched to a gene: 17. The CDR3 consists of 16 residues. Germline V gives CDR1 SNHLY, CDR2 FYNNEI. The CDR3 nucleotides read TGTGCCAGCAGCAAACCGCAAGGGGGCATTAGGGTCGAGCAGTACTTC. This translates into CASSKPQGGIRVEQYF.

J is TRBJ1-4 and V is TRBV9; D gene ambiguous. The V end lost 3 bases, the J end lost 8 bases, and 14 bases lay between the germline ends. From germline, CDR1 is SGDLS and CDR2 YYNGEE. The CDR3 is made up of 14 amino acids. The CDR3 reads CASSADGLREKLFF. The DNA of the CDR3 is TGTGCCAGCAGCGCAGACGGGTTGAGGGAAAAACTGTTTTTT. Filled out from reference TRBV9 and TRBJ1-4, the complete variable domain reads DSGVTQTPKHLITATGQRVTLRCSPRSGDLSVYWYQQSLDQGLQFLIQYYNGEERAKGNILERFSAQQFPDLHSELNLSSLELGDSALYFCASSADGLREKLFFGSGTQLSVL.

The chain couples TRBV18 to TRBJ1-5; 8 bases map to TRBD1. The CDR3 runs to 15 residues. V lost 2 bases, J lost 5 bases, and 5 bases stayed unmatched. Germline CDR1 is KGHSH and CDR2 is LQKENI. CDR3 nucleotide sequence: TGTGCCAGCTCACCATGGGCAGGGGGCGATCAGCCCCAGCATTTT. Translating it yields CASSPWAGGDQPQHF.

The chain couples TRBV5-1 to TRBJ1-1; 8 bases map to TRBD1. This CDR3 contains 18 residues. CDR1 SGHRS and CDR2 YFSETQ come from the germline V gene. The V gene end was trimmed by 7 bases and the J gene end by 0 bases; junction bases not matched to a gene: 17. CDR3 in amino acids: CASGAVGGQGTMNTEAFF. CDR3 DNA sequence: TGCGCCAGCGGGGCAGTGGGTGGACAGGGTACCATGAACACTGAAGCTTTCTTT.

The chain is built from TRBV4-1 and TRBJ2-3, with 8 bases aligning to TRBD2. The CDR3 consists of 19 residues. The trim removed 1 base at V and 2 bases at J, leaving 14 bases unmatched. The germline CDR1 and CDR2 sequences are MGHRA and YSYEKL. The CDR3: CASSQGRSRTSRDTDTQYF. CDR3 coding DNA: TGCGCCAGCAGCCAAGGAAGATCCCGGACTAGCCGGGACACAGATACGCAGTATTTT.

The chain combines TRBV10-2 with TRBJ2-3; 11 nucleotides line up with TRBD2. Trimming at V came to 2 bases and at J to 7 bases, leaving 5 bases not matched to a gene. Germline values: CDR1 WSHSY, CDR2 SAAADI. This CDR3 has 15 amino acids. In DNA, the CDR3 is TGCGCCAGCAGTGAGGTAGCGGGGGGGCAAAATACGCAGTATTTT. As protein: CASSEVAGGQNTQYF.

The DNA for the CDR3 is TGTGCCAGCAGTTTAAACAGGGGGGCGGACTATGGCTACACCTTC. It codes for CASSLNRGADYGYTF. This chain links TRBV6-6 with TRBJ1-2, with 8 bases lining up with TRBD1. There are 15 residues in the CDR3. The junction had 7 bases not matched to a gene; V was cut back by 4 bases and J by 3 bases. CDR1 and CDR2 from the germline V gene are MNHNY and SVGAGI (reference sequence).

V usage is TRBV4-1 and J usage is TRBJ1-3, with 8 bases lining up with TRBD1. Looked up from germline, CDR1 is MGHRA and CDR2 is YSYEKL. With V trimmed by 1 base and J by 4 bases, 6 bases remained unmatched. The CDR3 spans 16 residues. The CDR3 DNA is TGCGCCAGCAGCCAAGCCCAGGGGGCGGGAGGAAACACCATATATTTT. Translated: CASSQAQGAGGNTIYF.

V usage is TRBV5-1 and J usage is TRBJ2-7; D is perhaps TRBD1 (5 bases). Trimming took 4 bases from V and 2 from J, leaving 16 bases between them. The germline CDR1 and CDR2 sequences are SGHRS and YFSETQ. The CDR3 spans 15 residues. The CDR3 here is CASSTTAYSPYEQYF. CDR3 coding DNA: TGCGCCAGCAGCACGACAGCTTACTCTCCCTACGAGCAGTACTTC. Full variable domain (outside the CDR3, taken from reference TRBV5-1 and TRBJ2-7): KAGVTQTPRYLIKTRGQQVTLSCSPISGHRSVSWYQQTPGQGLQFLFEYFSETQRNKGNFPGRFSGRQFSNSRSEMNVSTLELGDSALYLCASSTTAYSPYEQYFGPGTRLTVT.

CDR3 coding DNA: TGTGCCAGCAGCTTGGTCCAGGGGGCCCACACTGAAGCTTTCTTT. Protein sequence: CASSLVQGAHTEAFF. The genes are TRBV5-4 and TRBJ1-1; 8 bases match TRBD1. J was trimmed by 3 bases and V by 0 bases; bases with no gene match: 4. This CDR3 region has 15 residues. Germline values: CDR1 SGHNT, CDR2 YYREEE (reference sequence).

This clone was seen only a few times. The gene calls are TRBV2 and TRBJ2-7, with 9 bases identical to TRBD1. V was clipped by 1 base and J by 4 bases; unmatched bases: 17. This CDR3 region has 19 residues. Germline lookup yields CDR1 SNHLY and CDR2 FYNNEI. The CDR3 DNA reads TGTGCCAGCAGTGAAGGACAACCCCGGGACAGGGAAGTGCTATACGAGCAGTACTTC. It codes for CASSEGQPRDREVLYEQYF.

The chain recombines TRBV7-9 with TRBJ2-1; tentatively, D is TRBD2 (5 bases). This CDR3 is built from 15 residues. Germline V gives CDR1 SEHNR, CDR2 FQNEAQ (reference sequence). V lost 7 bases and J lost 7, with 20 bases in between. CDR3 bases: TGTGCCAGCATCCCCGGGAACTACTCTCATAATGAGCAGTTCTTC. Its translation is CASIPGNYSHNEQFF.

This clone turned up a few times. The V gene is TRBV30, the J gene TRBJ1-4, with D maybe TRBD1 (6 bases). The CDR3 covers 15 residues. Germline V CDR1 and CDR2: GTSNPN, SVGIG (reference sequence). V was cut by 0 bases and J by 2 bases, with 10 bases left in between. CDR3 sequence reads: CAWSVKGGTNEKLFF. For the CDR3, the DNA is TGTGCCTGGAGTGTAAAGGGGGGGACTAATGAAAAACTGTTTTTT.

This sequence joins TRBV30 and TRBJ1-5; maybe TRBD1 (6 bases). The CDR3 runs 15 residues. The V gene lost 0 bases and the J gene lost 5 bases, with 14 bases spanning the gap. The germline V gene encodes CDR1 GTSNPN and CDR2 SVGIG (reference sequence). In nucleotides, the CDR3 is TGTGCCTGGAGTGTACCGCTCGGGGGGCATCAGCCCCAGCATTTT. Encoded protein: CAWSVPLGGHQPQHF.

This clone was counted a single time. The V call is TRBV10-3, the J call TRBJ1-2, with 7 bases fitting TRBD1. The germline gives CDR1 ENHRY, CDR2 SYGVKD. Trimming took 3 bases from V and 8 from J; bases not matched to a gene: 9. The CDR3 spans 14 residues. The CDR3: CAISDLDRRYGYTF. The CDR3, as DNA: TGTGCCATCAGTGATTTGGACAGGAGGTACGGCTACACCTTC.

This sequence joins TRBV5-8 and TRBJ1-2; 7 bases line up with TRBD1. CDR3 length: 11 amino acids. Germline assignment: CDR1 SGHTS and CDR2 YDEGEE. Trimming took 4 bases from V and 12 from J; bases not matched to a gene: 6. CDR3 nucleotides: TGTGCCAGCAGCCCGGACAGGTTGAACACCTTC. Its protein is CASSPDRLNTF. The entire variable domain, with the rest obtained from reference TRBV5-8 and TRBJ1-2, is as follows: EAGVTQSPTHLIKTRGQQATLRCSPISGHTSVYWYQQALGLGLQFLLWYDEGEERNRGNFPPRFSGRQFPNYSSELNVNALELEDSALYLCASSPDRLNTFGSGTRLTVV.

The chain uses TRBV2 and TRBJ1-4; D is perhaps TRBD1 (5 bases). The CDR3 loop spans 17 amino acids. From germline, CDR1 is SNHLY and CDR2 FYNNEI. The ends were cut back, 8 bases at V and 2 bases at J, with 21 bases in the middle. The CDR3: CASADIRQTRTNEKLFF. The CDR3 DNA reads TGTGCCAGCGCGGACATCCGACAAACAAGGACTAATGAAAAACTGTTTTTT. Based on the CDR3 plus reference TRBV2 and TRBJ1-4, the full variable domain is EPEVTQTPSHQVTQMGQEVILRCVPISNHLYFYWYRQILGQKVEFLVSFYNNEISEKSEIFDDQFSVERPDGSNFTLKIRSTKLEDSAMYFCASADIRQTRTNEKLFFGSGTQLSVL.

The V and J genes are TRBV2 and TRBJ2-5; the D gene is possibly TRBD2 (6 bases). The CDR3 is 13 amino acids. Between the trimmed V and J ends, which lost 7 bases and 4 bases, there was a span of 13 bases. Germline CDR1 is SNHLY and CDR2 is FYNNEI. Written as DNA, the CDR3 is TGTGCCAGCATCAAGGACGGGGGAGAGACCCAGTACTTC. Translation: CASIKDGGETQYF.